This record covers a single TCR beta chain. Its antigen remains unidentified. Primers included in the PCR were 60 Vbeta and 13 Jbeta primers. Generated by immunoSEQ multiplex PCR, the TCRdb table keeps only in-frame clones and is missing some. The data hold 100,000 or so clones, with 65% to 85% observed a single time. The record originates from a study of cytomegalovirus exposure and HLA in healthy donors. Nominally healthy donors were sampled, though unrecorded immune exposures were likely. CDR3 length: 14 residues. Germline CDR1 MNHNS, CDR2 SASEGT. Between the trimmed V and J ends, which lost 3 bases and 7 bases, there was a span of 16 bases. Study results and caveats: Researchers catalogued approximately 170 TCR beta chains as cytomegalovirus-associated. In a later analysis, across HLA loci, associated TCR counts were highest for DRB1, lowest for HLA-C. In a later analysis, TCR beta V- and J-gene trimming showed a link to a missense DCLRE1C variant.

The sequence derives from a man aged 18 to 30 in good health and CMV-seronegative. The source material was PBMCs. The chain has TRBV6-1 and TRBJ2-7; D gene uncertain. The CDR3 reads CASSDFHQVGEQYF. Here the CDR3 DNA reads TGTGCCAGCAGTGATTTCCACCAGGTAGGAGAGCAGTACTTC.